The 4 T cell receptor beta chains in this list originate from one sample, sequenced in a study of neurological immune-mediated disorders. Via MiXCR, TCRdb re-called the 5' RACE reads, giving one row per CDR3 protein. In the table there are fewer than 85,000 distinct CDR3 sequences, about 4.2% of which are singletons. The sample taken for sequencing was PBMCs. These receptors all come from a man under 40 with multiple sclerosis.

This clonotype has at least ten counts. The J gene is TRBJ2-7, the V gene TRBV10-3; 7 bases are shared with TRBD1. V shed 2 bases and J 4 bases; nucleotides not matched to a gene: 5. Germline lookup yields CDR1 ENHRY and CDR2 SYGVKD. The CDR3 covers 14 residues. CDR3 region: CAISENRGLYEQYF. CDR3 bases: TGTGCCATCAGTGAGAACAGGGGCTTATACGAGCAGTACTTC.

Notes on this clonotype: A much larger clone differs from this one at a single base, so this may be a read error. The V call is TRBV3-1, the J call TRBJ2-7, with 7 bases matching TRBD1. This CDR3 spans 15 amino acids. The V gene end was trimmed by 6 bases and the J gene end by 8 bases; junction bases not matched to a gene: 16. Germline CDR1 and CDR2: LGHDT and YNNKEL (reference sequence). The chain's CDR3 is CASSLTGTEGVKQYF. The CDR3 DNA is TGTGCCAGCAGTCTAACCGGGACAGAGGGTGTGAAGCAGTACTTC.

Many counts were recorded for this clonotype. In DNA form, the CDR3 reads TGCAGTGCTGTCGGACTAGCGGGTCTCGAGCAGTACTTC. Residues: CSAVGLAGLEQYF. This chain uses TRBV20-1 with TRBJ2-7, with 11 bases identical to TRBD2. The germline gives CDR1 DFQATT, CDR2 SNEGSKA (reference sequence). Trimming cost V 5 bases and J 6 bases; bases outside gene matches: 6. The CDR3 has 13 amino acids.

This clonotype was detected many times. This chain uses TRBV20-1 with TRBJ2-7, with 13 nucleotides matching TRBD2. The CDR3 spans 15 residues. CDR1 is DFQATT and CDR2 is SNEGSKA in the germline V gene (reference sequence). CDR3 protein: CSGTSGDTFSYEQYF. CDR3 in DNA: TGCAGCGGGACTAGCGGGGACACTTTCTCCTACGAGCAGTACTTC.